These 14 T cell receptor beta chains were all obtained from the same sample, sequenced in a study of long-term antiretroviral therapy in people with HIV (dated by TCRdb to 2022 to 2024). The immunoSEQ hsTCRB v3.0 assay was used at survey level resolution for TRB variable region sequencing. TCRdb obtained this table from immuneACCESS and retained in-frame rearrangements with V and J assigned. These tables miss some clones; where compared with another copy, unresolved V genes account for less than half of the shortfall, and the remainder is unexplained. The sample has tens of thousands of clones on record, 80% to 95% of them singletons. The leading ten clones occupy less than 4.5% of the sample. Sample: unsorted PBMCs, taken 3.1 years after starting antiretroviral therapy. Receptor source: a man younger than 30 with HIV.

The chain uses TRBV2 and TRBJ1-5, with D unclear. The CDR3 is 14 amino acids. The ends were cut back, 7 bases at V and 7 bases at J, with 17 bases in the middle. Germline V lookup: CDR1 SNHLY, CDR2 FYNNEI. The CDR3 coding sequence is TGTGCCAGCAACCGAAACGCCCAAATCCAGCCCCAGCATTTT. As protein: CASNRNAQIQPQHF. Using reference TRBV2 and TRBJ1-5 for the parts outside the CDR3, the full variable domain is EPEVTQTPSHQVTQMGQEVILRCVPISNHLYFYWYRQILGQKVEFLVSFYNNEISEKSEIFDDQFSVERPDGSNFTLKIRSTKLEDSAMYFCASNRNAQIQPQHFGDGTRLSIL.

This chain connects TRBV2 to TRBJ2-7, with D possibly being TRBD1 or TRBD2 (5 bases each). V lost 8 bases to trimming and J lost 1 base, with 12 bases between them. CDR1 SNHLY and CDR2 FYNNEI come from the germline V gene. The length of the CDR3 is 13 residues. In nucleotides, the CDR3 is TGTGCCAGCTCGGGGACCGCATCCTACGAGCAGTACTTC. Its protein is CASSGTASYEQYF.

This clone has only one observation. V gene TRBV18 combines with J gene TRBJ2-2; D unresolved. V dropped 0 bases and J dropped 5 bases, with 7 bases sitting between them. CDR3 length equals 14 residues. Germline CDR1 KGHSH, CDR2 LQKENI. The CDR3 region is CASSPPIWTGELFF. The CDR3 bases are TGTGCCAGCTCACCACCTATTTGGACCGGGGAGCTGTTTTTT. The whole variable domain, remainder taken from reference TRBV18 and TRBJ2-2, is NAGVMQNPRHLVRRRGQEARLRCSPMKGHSHVYWYRQLPEEGLKFMVYLQKENIIDESGMPKERFSAEFPKEGPSILRIQQVVRGDSAAYFCASSPPIWTGELFFGEGSRLTVL.

This sequence joins TRBV18 and TRBJ1-1; 8 bases fit TRBD1. The CDR3 is 15 residues long. The germline CDR1 and CDR2 sequences are KGHSH and LQKENI. With V trimmed by 4 bases and J by 6 bases, 10 bases remained unmatched. The CDR3 loop is CASSRTQGVSAEAFF. In DNA, the CDR3 is TGTGCCAGCTCACGTACACAGGGGGTGTCCGCTGAAGCTTTCTTT.

This clone was observed a handful of times. This chain connects TRBV29-1 to TRBJ1-1; no clear D. CDR1 is SQVTM and CDR2 is ANQGSEA in the germline V gene. The CDR3 covers 13 residues. V lost 0 bases, J lost 8 bases, and 13 bases lay in between. The CDR3 DNA reads as TGCAGCGTTGAAGATCAGGTTTGGGGAGAAGCTTTCTTT. Amino acid sequence: CSVEDQVWGEAFF.

This rearrangement joins TRBV27 to TRBJ2-1, with D possibly being TRBD1 (6 bases). Germline-derived CDR1 and CDR2 are MNHEY and SMNVEV (reference sequence). V shed 4 bases and J shed 4 bases, with 14 bases lying between them. This CDR3 is built from 15 residues. The CDR3 DNA is TGTGCCAGCAGTTGGGGCATGGGGACATACAATGAGCAGTTCTTC. As protein: CASSWGMGTYNEQFF.

This clone has only one observation. This chain joins TRBV4-1 and TRBJ2-1, with a tentative D call TRBD2 (6 bases). The V gene's germline CDR1 is MGHRA and CDR2 YSYEKL. This CDR3 comprises 14 residues. With 2 bases removed from V and 8 bases from J, the gap between germline ends came to 13 bases. In DNA form, the CDR3 reads TGCGCCAGCAGCCAACAACTAGCCCCCCATGAGCAGTTCTTC. Its protein is CASSQQLAPHEQFF.

The rearrangement uses TRBV9 and TRBJ2-7; D is uncertain. Germline V lookup: CDR1 SGDLS, CDR2 YYNGEE. The V end lost 0 bases, the J end lost 4 bases, and 8 bases lay between the germline ends. CDR3 size: 13 residues. In nucleotides, the CDR3 is TGTGCCAGCAGCGTAGGAGAAGGGTACGAGCAGTACTTC. Translated, it gives CASSVGEGYEQYF. Full variable domain (rest looked up from reference TRBV9 and TRBJ2-7): DSGVTQTPKHLITATGQRVTLRCSPRSGDLSVYWYQQSLDQGLQFLIQYYNGEERAKGNILERFSAQQFPDLHSELNLSSLELGDSALYFCASSVGEGYEQYFGPGTRLTVT.

The chain uses TRBV6-5 and TRBJ2-3; 9 bases match TRBD1. Trimming took 10 bases from V and 6 from J; bases not matched to a gene: 14. Germline V lookup: CDR1 MNHEY, CDR2 SVGAGI. The CDR3 runs to 15 residues. CDR3: CATWRGLQGADTQYF. CDR3 coding DNA: TGTGCCACCTGGAGGGGCCTACAGGGGGCGGATACGCAGTATTTT.

The CDR3 nucleotides are TGTGCCAGCAGCTTCTCCTTTGGGAGGGGGAGTCAGCCCCAGCATTTT. Translating it yields CASSFSFGRGSQPQHF. This sequence joins TRBV7-6 and TRBJ1-5, with a tentative D call TRBD1 (6 bases). V lost 3 bases and J 6 bases, leaving 18 bases between the germline ends. Germline loops: CDR1 SGHVS, CDR2 FNYEAQ. The CDR3 spans 16 residues.

The chain recombines TRBV27 with TRBJ2-5; either TRBD1 or TRBD2 may fit D (5 bases each). The CDR3 covers 14 residues. Germline values: CDR1 MNHEY, CDR2 SMNVEV (reference sequence). V lost 6 bases, J lost 1 base, and 12 bases lay in between. The CDR3 bases are TGTGCCAGCAGCCCCCGGGGCACCCAAGAGACCCAGTACTTC. This translates into CASSPRGTQETQYF.

The chain uses TRBV5-1 and TRBJ1-2; possibly TRBD1 for D (6 bases). Between the trimmed V and J ends, which lost 4 bases and 8 bases, there was a span of 15 bases. Germline-derived CDR1 and CDR2 are SGHRS and YFSETQ. CDR3 length: 13 amino acids. CDR3 DNA: TGCGCCAGCAGCCTGAACAGGGAGGGCGGCTACACCTTC. This sequence encodes CASSLNREGGYTF.

This clone was counted a single time. The chain combines TRBV18 with TRBJ2-2; 8 bases fit TRBD1. This CDR3 has 15 amino acids. Germline V lookup: CDR1 KGHSH, CDR2 LQKENI. The trim removed 5 bases at V and 1 base at J, leaving 3 bases unmatched. CDR3 region: CASSAGQGNTGELFF. CDR3 nucleotides: TGTGCCAGCTCAGCTGGACAGGGGAACACCGGGGAGCTGTTTTTT. Looking up the rest from reference TRBV18 and TRBJ2-2 gives the full variable domain: NAGVMQNPRHLVRRRGQEARLRCSPMKGHSHVYWYRQLPEEGLKFMVYLQKENIIDESGMPKERFSAEFPKEGPSILRIQQVVRGDSAAYFCASSAGQGNTGELFFGEGSRLTVL.

The gene calls are TRBV7-9 and TRBJ1-5; possibly TRBD1 for D (5 bases). CDR1 is SEHNR and CDR2 is FQNEAQ in the germline V gene (reference sequence). CDR3 length: 15 amino acids. The ends were cut back, 0 bases at V and 1 base at J, with 7 bases in the middle. The CDR3 loop reads CASSLAGASNQPQHF. The CDR3 DNA is TGTGCCAGCAGCTTAGCAGGGGCGAGCAATCAGCCCCAGCATTTT.